This T cell receptor (beta chain) is from a study of cytomegalovirus exposure and HLA in healthy donors. The CDR3 has 14 residues. Looked up from germline, CDR1 is MNHEY and CDR2 is SMNVEV (reference sequence). V dropped 5 bases and J dropped 3 bases, with 11 bases sitting between them. With respect to this clone: Its antigen remains unidentified.

It was with 60 Vbeta and 13 Jbeta primers that the PCR ran. TCRdb's copy holds only in-frame clones and misses some; the assay was immunoSEQ multiplex PCR. The repertoire holds some 190,000 clones, with roughly 80% as singletons. General study findings and limits: The dataset shows that most TCR sequences were rare, while some public TCRs occurred in many donors. The study put around 180 TCR beta chains on its list as cytomegalovirus-associated.

The receptor comes from a woman aged 25-40 years in good health and CMV-seropositive. This rearrangement joins TRBV27 to TRBJ2-1; TRBD2 is a possible D gene (6 bases). The specimen was PBMCs. The CDR3 DNA reads TGTGCCAGCAGTCGGGACTGGCGCTACAATGAGCAGTTCTTC. It codes for CASSRDWRYNEQFF.